One and the same sample provided the 10 T cell receptor beta chains below, sequenced in a study of T cell changes during pregnancy in multiple sclerosis. TCRdb's table, derived via immunoSEQ multiplex PCR, lists solely in-frame clones and lacks some. The data hold approximately 70,000 clones, with approximately 90% observed a single time. The source was peripheral blood, collected in the second trimester of pregnancy. These receptors were taken from a female donor in good health, enrolled as a control in a pregnancy study.

The chain combines TRBV6-5 with TRBJ2-1, with 12 nucleotides matching TRBD2. In germline, CDR1 is MNHEY, CDR2 SVGAGI. J gave up 7 bases and V 9 bases, and 7 bases lay outside the gene matches. This CDR3 spans 14 amino acids. CDR3 DNA: TGTGCCAGTACTCTAGCGGGGGGGCAAAATGAGCAGTTCTTC. It codes for CASTLAGGQNEQFF.

This rearrangement joins TRBV5-1 to TRBJ2-3, with 10 positions matching TRBD2. CDR1 and CDR2 (germline): SGHRS, YFSETQ. V lost 1 base, J lost 2 bases, and 1 base stayed unmatched. The CDR3 contains 15 residues. The DNA of the CDR3 is TGCGCCAGCAGCTTGCTAGCGGGGGCCACAGATACGCAGTATTTT. The encoded protein is CASSLLAGATDTQYF.

V usage is TRBV7-9 and J usage is TRBJ2-5; D gene ambiguous. V was pared by 11 bases and J by 1 base, with 8 bases between. Looked up from germline, CDR1 is SEHNR and CDR2 is FQNEAQ (reference sequence). CDR3 length: 11 residues. CDR3 region: CAFLGQETQYF. CDR3 sequence (DNA): TGTGCCTTCCTCGGCCAAGAGACCCAGTACTTC.

The V gene is TRBV6-5, the J gene TRBJ1-6; weak D call: TRBD1 (5 bases). The CDR3 runs 14 residues. Looked up from germline, CDR1 is MNHEY and CDR2 is SVGAGI. The V and J ends lost 6 bases and 4 bases respectively, with 10 bases between them. The CDR3 DNA sequence: TGTGCCAGCAGGAGACAGAGATATAATTCACCCCTCCACTTT. It codes for CASRRQRYNSPLHF.

The chain uses TRBV4-1 and TRBJ1-3; TRBD1 agrees at 7 bases. This CDR3 contains 17 residues. V dropped 1 base and J dropped 7; count of bases not matched to a gene: 13. Germline assignment: CDR1 MGHRA and CDR2 YSYEKL. The DNA for the CDR3 is TGCGCCAGCAGCCAAGCCCAGCAGTGGGACAGAGGGAACACCATATATTTT. Residues: CASSQAQQWDRGNTIYF.

The gene calls are TRBV7-9 and TRBJ1-2; D is uncertain. The CDR3 is 14 residues long. V lost 0 bases and J lost 0, with 5 bases in between. CDR1 is SEHNR and CDR2 is FQNEAQ in the germline V gene (reference sequence). CDR3: CASSLAEANYGYTF. The CDR3 bases are TGTGCCAGCAGCTTAGCTGAGGCTAACTATGGCTACACCTTC. Full variable domain (missing parts from reference TRBV7-9 and TRBJ1-2): DTGVSQNPRHKITKRGQNVTFRCDPISEHNRLYWYRQTLGQGPEFLTYFQNEAQLEKSRLLSDRFSAERPKGSFSTLEIQRTEQGDSAMYLCASSLAEANYGYTFGSGTRLTVV.

The chain uses TRBV6-1 and TRBJ2-2, with 9 positions matching TRBD2. V lost 3 bases, J lost 3 bases, and 8 bases stayed unmatched. The CDR3 totals 17 residues. Germline loops: CDR1 MNHNS, CDR2 SASEGT. The CDR3 protein is CASSDSLAGVDTGELFF. The CDR3 DNA sequence: TGTGCCAGCAGTGACAGCTTAGCGGGAGTCGACACCGGGGAGCTGTTTTTT.

This rearrangement joins TRBV29-1 to TRBJ1-5; D not certain. Germline-derived CDR1 and CDR2 are SQVTM and ANQGSEA. V was trimmed by 4 bases and J by 3 bases, leaving 7 bases between them. CDR3 size: 12 residues. The CDR3 is CSVGTYNQPQHF. The CDR3 region has the DNA TGCAGCGTTGGCACCTACAATCAGCCCCAGCATTTT.

The chain combines TRBV27 with TRBJ1-5; no clear D. This CDR3 has 16 amino acids. V was shortened by 5 bases and J by 2 bases, with 16 bases between the two germline ends. Germline CDR1 reads MNHEY; CDR2 reads SMNVEV (reference sequence). The DNA of the CDR3 is TGTGCCAGCAGTCCCCCCGGCGGGGTAGGCAATCAGCCCCAGCATTTT. Translating gives CASSPPGGVGNQPQHF.

This CDR3 reads CASTSRDSGQFEQFF. The CDR3 DNA sequence: TGTGCCAGTACCTCTCGGGACAGCGGACAATTCGAGCAGTTCTTC. V gene TRBV19 combines with J gene TRBJ2-1, with 7 nucleotides matching TRBD1. This CDR3 has 15 amino acids. J gave up 10 bases and V 7 bases, and 16 bases lay outside the gene matches. Germline V CDR1 and CDR2: LNHDA, SQIVND (reference sequence).